The following is a T cell receptor (beta chain) sequence with its context. What it binds is unknown. The germline V and J ends were trimmed by 5 bases and 5 bases, with 12 bases remaining between them. Germline CDR1 is MNHEY and CDR2 is SVGAGI. CDR3 length: 13 amino acids. This specimen belongs to a study of vaccination effects on CD4 cells after COVID-19. ViraFEST expansion of antigen-specific CD4+ T cells with viral peptide pools preceded sequencing. Subsequent to less than twelve days of culture, CD4+ T cells were isolated. Testing of the vaccine recipients showed negative nucleocapsid antibodies and no prior SARS-CoV-2 infection. Data came from immunoSEQ multiplex PCR; TCRdb stores just in-frame clones and leaves some out. Found here are approximately 24,000 clones, about 74% of them singletons; the top ten hold 9% to 12%.

The chain couples TRBV6-5 to TRBJ1-1; tentatively, D is TRBD1 (6 bases). The TCR was taken from a human donor who received a COVID-19 vaccine. This specimen was CD4+ T cells from PBMCs cultured with HCoV-NL63 spike peptides, taken before COVID-19 vaccination. CDR3 protein: CASSLGGVTEAFF. For the CDR3, the DNA is TGTGCCAGCAGTCTAGGGGGGGTGACTGAAGCTTTCTTT.